This T cell receptor beta chain stems from a study of T cell repertoires in cytomegalovirus infection. Overall study: Public TCR beta signatures indicated both CMV infection and matching HLA type.

TCRdb reanalysed the reads using MiXCR and keeps one entry per CDR3 protein. The sample holds about 600,000 distinct CDR3 sequences, about 24% seen once. This CDR3 spans 16 amino acids. J was trimmed by 8 bases and V by 6 bases; bases with no gene match: 13. Germline-derived CDR1 and CDR2 are ENHRY and SYGVKD. This clonotype was counted a few times. Sequenced input: CD8+ T cells from PBMCs. The V gene is TRBV10-3, the J gene TRBJ2-1, with 10 bases identical to TRBD1. This clonotype was sampled from a human donor in good health (CMV status not recorded). Some clones in this sample may be carry-over from other donors' samples. The CDR3 DNA is TGTGCCATCAGGACAAAACTCCGGGACAGGGGAGATGAGCAGTTCTTC. This translates into CAIRTKLRDRGDEQFF.